This TCR beta chain was sequenced during a study of blood T cell repertoires in COVID-19. Whole-study context: Acute-phase and convalescent COVID-19 samples originated in the United States, Italy and Spain. The cDNA or gDNA used as material had been derived from T cells, B-cell-depleted T cells, or PBMCs.

V was clipped by 6 bases and J by 3 bases; unmatched bases: 13. This CDR3 has 16 residues. Germline CDR1 reads MNHNY; CDR2 reads SVGAGI (reference sequence). Sequencing used immunoSEQ multiplex PCR; TCRdb keeps in-frame clones, though not all of them. The table has 50,000 to 75,000 clones, around 86% seen once. The material sequenced was peripheral blood. The origin of this receptor is a woman of 80 years or more with active or convalescent COVID-19. This chain links TRBV6-6 with TRBJ2-7; 8 bases are a match to TRBD2. This CDR3 is CASRNGLAGRLYEQYF. Written as DNA, the CDR3 is TGTGCCAGCAGAAATGGGTTAGCGGGGCGTCTCTACGAGCAGTACTTC.